This T cell receptor beta chain was sequenced during a study of blood T cell repertoires in COVID-19. As for the study in general: Samples taken during acute and convalescent COVID-19 were collected in the United States, Italy and Spain.

Profiling relied on immunoSEQ multiplex PCR, and the TCRdb table lists in-frame clones only, not all of them. The sample consists of 40,000 or so clones, around 87% of them appearing once. The V gene's germline CDR1 is SGDLS and CDR2 YYNGEE. The V and J ends lost 4 bases and 2 bases, in that order; junction bases with no gene match: 4. The CDR3 runs to 14 residues. The sequenced material came from peripheral blood. V is TRBV9 and J is TRBJ1-1; 8 nucleotides align to TRBD1. The receptor was derived from a young man with active or convalescent COVID-19. The CDR3 DNA is TGTGCCAGCAGCAGACAGGGGAGTAACACTGAAGCTTTCTTT. Translation gives CASSRQGSNTEAFF.